These 18 T cell receptor beta chains originate from one sample sequenced in a study of blood T cell repertoires in COVID-19. Assay used: immunoSEQ multiplex PCR; TCRdb lists only in-frame clones, some missing. The sample includes 63,000 or so clones, about 86% of them seen just once. The sequencing sample was made of peripheral blood. All receptors come from a human donor in a cohort sampled during active COVID-19.

This chain joins TRBV6-5 and TRBJ2-7; 10 bases line up with TRBD2. The CDR3 is made up of 14 amino acids. V gave up 6 bases and J gave up 4 bases; unmatched junction bases: 6. CDR1 and CDR2 from the germline V gene are MNHEY and SVGAGI. The CDR3: CASRRSGGAYEQYF. Written as DNA, the CDR3 is TGTGCCAGCAGAAGGAGCGGGGGGGCATACGAGCAGTACTTC.

The rearrangement links TRBV7-9 to TRBJ2-7; tentatively, D is TRBD1 (5 bases). This CDR3 spans 17 amino acids. Between the trimmed V and J ends, which lost 1 base and 6 bases, there was a span of 22 bases. CDR1 and CDR2 (germline): SEHNR, FQNEAQ (reference sequence). The CDR3 sequence is CASSLDFLRSGPSEQYF. The CDR3 DNA sequence: TGTGCCAGCAGCTTAGACTTTCTCCGGTCAGGGCCATCCGAGCAGTACTTC.

The chain joins TRBV21-1 to TRBJ2-7; the table assigns TRBD1, which was not confirmed against the DNA. TRBV21-1 is deemed a pseudogene. The CDR3 totals 14 residues. The CDR3 reads CASSTRTGTYEQYF. The CDR3 region has the DNA TGTGCCAGCAGCACTCGGACAGGGACCTACGAGCAGTACTTC.

The chain joins TRBV9 to TRBJ2-2; D might be TRBD1 (5 bases). The CDR3 totals 16 residues. The V gene lost 4 bases and the J gene lost 4 bases, with 17 bases spanning the gap. Germline V gives CDR1 SGDLS, CDR2 YYNGEE. CDR3: CASSPDRTSPTGELFF. The CDR3 DNA follows: TGTGCCAGCAGCCCAGATCGGACATCCCCCACCGGGGAGCTGTTTTTT.

The table lists this clone with a few counts. The rearrangement joins TRBV5-4 to TRBJ1-6; tentative D call: TRBD1 (5 bases). Germline lookup yields CDR1 SGHNT and CDR2 YYREEE (reference sequence). The CDR3 consists of 14 residues. The ends were cut back, 2 bases at V and 8 bases at J, with 11 bases in the middle. Here the CDR3 reads CASSFQGFDSPLHF. The DNA for the CDR3 is TGTGCCAGCAGCTTTCAGGGTTTCGATTCACCCCTCCACTTT.

The rearrangement links TRBV27 to TRBJ1-1, with 9 bases aligning to TRBD1. Germline trimming cut 5 bases from V and 8 bases from J; bases unmatched to any gene: 3. This CDR3 comprises 12 residues. Per the germline V gene, CDR1 is MNHEY and CDR2 is SMNVEV (reference sequence). The CDR3 DNA follows: TGTGCCAGCAGTCCTGGGACAGGGGAAGCTTTCTTT. Protein sequence: CASSPGTGEAFF.

The chain employs TRBV5-5 and TRBJ1-5, with 7 bases fitting TRBD1. V dropped 4 bases and J dropped 1; count of bases not matched to a gene: 5. This CDR3 spans 15 amino acids. CDR1 and CDR2 (germline): SGHKS, YYEKEE (reference sequence). CDR3 sequence: CASSRDRASNQPQHF. The CDR3 nucleotides are TGTGCCAGCAGCCGAGACAGGGCCAGCAATCAGCCCCAGCATTTT.

About this clone itself: Other DNA sequences within the sample encode an identical CDR3. The J gene is TRBJ1-5, the V gene TRBV6-4; D is perhaps TRBD1 (5 bases). Trimming took off 11 bases at V and 5 bases at J, with 37 bases between the two ends. Germline-derived CDR1 and CDR2 are MRHNA and SNTAGT. CDR3 size: 20 residues. CDR3: CAGRLRPKTIGVLVDQPQHF. The CDR3 DNA reads TGTGCCGGCCGACTGAGGCCGAAAACCATAGGGGTCTTGGTCGATCAGCCCCAGCATTTT.

This clone was seen once. The chain combines TRBV5-4 with TRBJ1-2; TRBD1 aligns across 8 bases. The CDR3 runs 15 residues. The ends lost 2 bases at V and 2 bases at J; junction bases unmatched: 5. CDR1 is SGHNT and CDR2 is YYREEE in the germline V gene (reference sequence). The CDR3 is CASSFPTGGNYGYTF. The CDR3 region has the DNA TGTGCCAGCAGCTTCCCCACAGGGGGGAACTATGGCTACACCTTC. Drawing the rest from reference TRBV5-4 and TRBJ1-2, the complete variable domain is ETGVTQSPTHLIKTRGQQVTLRCSSQSGHNTVSWYQQALGQGPQFIFQYYREEENGRGNFPPRFSGLQFPNYSSELNVNALELDDSALYLCASSFPTGGNYGYTFGSGTRLTVV.

CDR3 bases: TGTGCCAGCAGACTAGGGGGGGACACTGAAGCTTTCTTT. As protein: CASRLGGDTEAFF. The V gene is TRBV7-3, the J gene TRBJ1-1; tentatively, D is TRBD1 (6 bases). V was trimmed by 6 bases and J by 3 bases, leaving 11 bases between them. From germline, CDR1 is SGHTA and CDR2 FQGTGA. CDR3 size: 13 residues. The whole variable domain, remainder taken from reference TRBV7-3 and TRBJ1-1, is GAGVSQTPSNKVTEKGKYVELRCDPISGHTALYWYRQSLGQGPEFLIYFQGTGAADDSGLPNDRFFAVRPEGSVSTLKIQRTERGDSAVYLCASRLGGDTEAFFGQGTRLTVV.

This clone appeared a few times. The V gene is TRBV28, the J gene TRBJ2-7, with 7 bases aligning to TRBD1. V lost 10 bases, J lost 3 bases, and 6 bases stayed unmatched. CDR3 length equals 12 residues. Germline CDR1 is MDHEN and CDR2 is SYDVKM. CDR3 loop: CATQTGSYEQYF. CDR3 sequence (DNA): TGTGCCACACAGACAGGGAGCTACGAGCAGTACTTC.

This chain links TRBV19 with TRBJ1-2, with TRBD1 identical over 9 bases. The V and J ends lost 3 bases and 4 bases, in that order; junction bases with no gene match: 3. The length of the CDR3 is 14 residues. Germline V gene sequence: CDR1 LNHDA, CDR2 SQIVND (reference sequence). CDR3 protein: CASSMTGGIYGYTF. CDR3 bases: TGTGCCAGTAGTATGACAGGGGGGATCTATGGCTACACCTTC.

Only a few counts were recorded for this clone. This chain joins TRBV19 and TRBJ2-5, with 14 nucleotides matching TRBD2. This CDR3 contains 18 residues. The germline V gene encodes CDR1 LNHDA and CDR2 SQIVND (reference sequence). The junction had 12 bases not matched to a gene; V was cut back by 4 bases and J by 5 bases. The CDR3 here is CASSKWVGLAGEGETQYF. CDR3 DNA: TGTGCCAGTAGTAAATGGGTGGGACTAGCGGGAGAAGGGGAGACCCAGTACTTC.

This rearrangement joins TRBV6-4 to TRBJ1-6, with TRBD1 as a possible D gene (6 bases). Trimming removed 9 bases at V and 7 bases at J, with 16 bases between. In germline, CDR1 is MRHNA, CDR2 SNTAGT. The CDR3 extends over 14 amino acids. The CDR3 here is CARNRQAVNSPLHF. CDR3 DNA sequence: TGTGCCAGAAACCGACAGGCTGTCAATTCACCCCTCCACTTT.

V and J are TRBV15 and TRBJ2-1, with 9 bases lining up with TRBD2. V lost 3 bases to trimming and J lost 6 bases; unmatched junction nucleotides: 9. CDR3 size: 16 residues. Germline V gene data show CDR1 as LNHNV and CDR2 as YYDKDF (reference sequence). CDR3 amino acids: CATSSPSGAPPNEQFF. For the CDR3, the DNA is TGTGCCACCAGCAGTCCTAGCGGGGCCCCTCCCAATGAGCAGTTCTTC.

The rearrangement uses TRBV7-8 and TRBJ1-1; 9 bases are a match to TRBD1. This CDR3 comprises 18 residues. V shed 5 bases and J 0 bases; nucleotides not matched to a gene: 13. CDR1 and CDR2 (germline): SGHVS, FQNEAQ. The CDR3 here is CASSPTAGTGWLNTEAFF. In nucleotides, the CDR3 is TGTGCCAGCAGCCCAACCGCCGGGACAGGGTGGTTGAACACTGAAGCTTTCTTT.

CDR3 protein: CASSSLTDEQYF. CDR3 DNA: TGTGCCAGCAGCTCCCTAACGGACGAGCAGTACTTC. The rearrangement links TRBV13 to TRBJ2-7; D is uncertain. From germline, CDR1 is PRHDT and CDR2 FYEKMQ (reference sequence). The CDR3 is 12 residues long. Trimming took 4 bases from V and 5 from J, leaving 9 bases between them.

The chain couples TRBV7-8 to TRBJ1-5; 8 nucleotides line up with TRBD1. Germline loops: CDR1 SGHVS, CDR2 FQNEAQ. V gave up 4 bases and J gave up 6 bases; unmatched junction bases: 8. The length of the CDR3 is 15 residues. The CDR3: CASSSDRGRAQPQHF. The CDR3 coding sequence is TGTGCCAGCAGCTCCGACAGGGGAAGGGCTCAGCCCCAGCATTTT.